Following are 5 T cell receptor beta chains from one sample sequenced in a study of regulatory T cells in long-lasting Graves disease. HTBI primers from iRepertoire and Arm-PCR of CDR3 regions yielded the TCR beta libraries. One entry per CDR3 protein, called by TCRdb with MiXCR from the multiplex PCR reads. The sample has approximately 390,000 distinct CDR3 sequences; 15% to 20% are singletons. Time point denoted: newly diagnosed GD, antithyroid drugs for less than 3 months. The TCR library used RNA extracted from PBMCs. The same sample was also used in a study of T cells in Graves' hyperthyroidism and ophthalmopathy.

Material: peripheral blood mononuclear cells (PBMCs), obtained at new diagnosis, from a patient treated with antithyroid drugs. The receptors stem from a woman between 18 and 29 years old with Graves disease.

This clonotype came up a few times. A much larger clone is a single base away; this may be a read error. The V gene is TRBV3-1, the J gene TRBJ2-1; no clear D. This CDR3 has 15 residues. Germline lookup yields CDR1 LGHDT and CDR2 YNNKEL (reference sequence). V was shortened by 3 bases and J by 0 bases, with 9 bases between the two germline ends. CDR3 in DNA: TGTGCCAGCAGCCAGGCTAGTAACTCCTACAATGAGCAGTTCTTC. This sequence encodes CASSQASNSYNEQFF.

About this clonotype: A much larger clone sits a single nucleotide away, making a read error possible. This chain joins TRBV20-1 and TRBJ1-5; the D is unclear. V was pared by 5 bases and J by 2 bases, with 13 bases between. Germline CDR1 reads DFQATT; CDR2 reads SNEGSKA (reference sequence). CDR3 length equals 14 residues. CDR3 sequence reads: CSAGRQGGNQPQHF. For the CDR3, the DNA is TGCAGTGCTGGACGCCAAGGTGGCAATCAGCCCCAGCATTTT.

The genes are TRBV10-2 and TRBJ1-1; D is undetermined. Deletions cut 3 bases from V and 2 bases from J, with 10 bases between. The CDR3 runs to 14 residues. CDR1 WSHSY and CDR2 SAAADI come from the germline V gene. The DNA of the CDR3 is TGCGCCAGCAGTGACCCGGACGGAAACACTGAAGCTTTCTTT. Amino acid sequence: CASSDPDGNTEAFF.

This clonotype was seen many times. The germline gene is not matched at one end of the junction; a read error may be the cause. This chain connects TRBV2 to TRBJ2-7; D is ambiguous. The CDR3 runs to 11 residues. The germline gives CDR1 SNHLY, CDR2 FYNNEI. The CDR3 region has the DNA TGTGCCAGCAGTGAAACGGTCTTTGTTGACTTC. Residues: CASSETVFVDF.

This clonotype came up many times. The CDR3 bases are TGCAGTGCTAAGGGGACAGGGGGCGAGACTGAAGCTTTCTTT. Translation gives CSAKGTGGETEAFF. This chain uses TRBV20-1 with TRBJ1-1; TRBD1 matches at 12 bases. With V trimmed by 4 bases and J by 5 bases, 5 bases remained unmatched. There are 14 residues in the CDR3. CDR1 DFQATT and CDR2 SNEGSKA come from the germline V gene (reference sequence).